This TCR beta chain was captured by sequencing in a study of T cell responses to AZD1222 COVID-19 vaccine. For the study at large: Second-dose intervals near 4 or 12 weeks were combined.

Whole-study findings and limits: Baseline antibody screening turned up just a handful of seropositive AZD1222 recipients. As reported, nearly half of all spike-specific TCRs target variant regions that are unmutated.

Points on this clone: The antigen is undetermined.

Data came from immunoSEQ multiplex PCR; TCRdb stores just in-frame clones and leaves some out. The repertoire holds 100,000 or so clones, with more than 75% as singletons. This sample comprised peripheral blood, obtained on day 0 of AZD1222 vaccination. The receptor was derived from an adult in good health.

CDR3 sequence reads: CASSLGQGNYNEQFF. The CDR3 DNA reads as TGTGCCAGCAGCTTAGGGCAGGGGAACTACAATGAGCAGTTCTTC. This rearrangement joins TRBV7-3 to TRBJ2-1; maybe TRBD1 (6 bases). Germline lookup yields CDR1 SGHTA and CDR2 FQGTGA. V shed 2 bases and J shed 3 bases, with 11 bases lying between them. This CDR3 spans 15 amino acids.